Listed below are T cell receptor beta chains from one sample, sequenced in a study of T cells in Graves' hyperthyroidism and ophthalmopathy. TCRdb re-analysed the multiplex PCR reads in MiXCR, keeping a single row per CDR3 protein. The sample yields 750,000 to 950,000 distinct CDR3 sequences, about 38% seen once. Input material: blood. The receptor set was obtained from a man aged 18-30 years with Graves' hyperthyroidism. The CDR3 runs from the conserved cysteine through the conserved F or W. The D gene is left open where the match is weak. Clone size is not always given. Where it is, it says once, few, many or a class for expanded clones.

d_gene	abundance	v_gene	j_gene	CDR3nt	CDR3aa
NA	NA	TRBV2	TRBJ1-3	TGTGCGGGAACTACGGACACCATATATTTT	CAGTTDTIYF
TRBD2	NA	TRBV7-2	TRBJ2-7	TGTGCCAGCAGTTCCCCCCTTGCCAGCGGGAGCTACGAGCAGTACTTC	CASSSPLASGSYEQYF
NA	NA	TRBV15	TRBJ1-2	TGTGCCACCAGCAGTAACAGGGACTATGGCTACACCTTC	CATSSNRDYGYTF
TRBD2	NA	TRBV7-8	TRBJ2-7	TGTGCCAGCAGCCCCATACTAGCGGGCGAGCAGTACTTC	CASSPILAGEQYF
NA	few	TRBV7-2	TRBJ2-5	TGTGCCAGCAGCGGGGAGGCCCCAGAGACCCAGTACTTC	CASSGEAPETQYF
TRBD1	few	TRBV14	TRBJ2-7	TGTGCCAGCAGCCAAGGGACAGGGGAAAGGGAGCAGTACTTC	CASSQGTGEREQYF
NA	many	TRBV20-1	TRBJ1-1	TGCAGTGCCTCAGGACGGGTGAACACTGAAGCTTTCTTT	CSASGRVNTEAFF
NA	many	TRBV19	TRBJ1-2	TGTGCCAGTAGTATGCAAGGGAAAGGTGGCTACACCTTC	CASSMQGKGGYTF
NA	few	TRBV7-9	TRBJ2-5	TGTGCCAGCAGCTTGTACGGGGTAGAGACCCAGTACTTC	CASSLYGVETQYF
NA	once	TRBV7-9	TRBJ2-3	TGCGCCAGCAGCCAAGACCAGGATACGCAGTATTTT	CASSQDQDTQYF
NA	few	TRBV5-1	TRBJ1-5	TGCGCCAGCAGCTTGGACAGGGAACTAATTGATAGCAATCAGCCCCAGCATTTT	CASSLDRELIDSNQPQHF
NA	once	TRBV4-3	TRBJ1-1	TGCGCCAGCAGCCAGTACAGGGTGCGGAAGGACACTGAAGCTTTCTTT	CASSQYRVRKDTEAFF
TRBD2	once	TRBV2	TRBJ2-5	TGTGCCAGCGGGGGGACTAGCGGCCGGGCACAGACCCAGTACTTC	CASGGTSGRAQTQYF
TRBD2	few	TRBV2	TRBJ2-5	TGTGCCAGCAGTGAAAATAGCGGGGGGCAAGAGACCCAGTACTTC	CASSENSGGQETQYF
NA	few	TRBV7-9	TRBJ1-3	TGTGCCAGCAGCTTAGCCCGACAGGAGCGAAACACCATATATTTT	CASSLARQERNTIYF
TRBD1	NA	TRBV10-3	TRBJ1-5	TGTGCCGCTCGGGACAGTTATAGCAATCAGCCCCAGCATTTT	CAARDSYSNQPQHF
NA	NA	TRBV10-3	TRBJ2-7	TGTGCCAGCAGGCCGGGACTCTCTTCATACGAGCAGTACTTC	CASRPGLSSYEQYF
TRBD2	few	TRBV5-1	TRBJ2-7	TGCGCCAGCAGCGGGCCTTCGGGAGGGCCTGGCGAGCAGTACTTC	CASSGPSGGPGEQYF
NA	many	TRBV15	TRBJ1-2	TGTGCCACCAGGGGAATCTATGGCTACACCTTC	CATRGIYGYTF
TRBD1	NA	TRBV30	TRBJ1-1	TGTGCCTGGGGGAGGCCCCAGGGGGTTGAAGCTTTCTTT	CAWGRPQGVEAFF
NA	NA	TRBV20-1	TRBJ2-7	TGCAGTGCTACCCTAGGAGAGCAGTACTTC	CSATLGEQYF
NA	NA	TRBV18	TRBJ2-7	TGTGCCAGCTCACCACAGGGTTACGGGCAGTACTTC	CASSPQGYGQYF